This is a list of T cell receptor beta chains from one sample in a study of T cell responses to AZD1222 COVID-19 vaccine. The table came from immunoSEQ multiplex PCR; TCRdb's copy has only in-frame clones and leaves some out. Of approximately 150,000 clones in the sample, approximately 93% were seen once. Sequencing used peripheral blood, obtained on day 0 of AZD1222 vaccination. These receptors were collected from an adult in good health. The CDR3 runs from the conserved cysteine through the conserved F or W. Fields, in order: CDR3 DNA, CDR3 protein, D gene, V gene, clone size, J gene. D genes are given only for firm matches. Some rows have no size entry. The others give once, few or many, or a class for an expanded clone.

DNA: TGTGCCAGCAGCCAAGGGGCCGGCTACGAGCAGTACTTC
CDR3: CASSQGAGYEQYF
D: .
V: TRBV6-5
size: .
J: TRBJ2-7

DNA: TGTGCCAGCAGCCGGGCGTACACTGAAGCTTTCTTT
CDR3: CASSRAYTEAFF
D: .
V: TRBV3-1/TRBV3-2
size: once
J: TRBJ1-1

DNA: TGTGCCAGCAGCGAGGGCCCGAACACTGAAGCTTTCTTT
CDR3: CASSEGPNTEAFF
D: .
V: TRBV7-9
size: once
J: TRBJ1-1

DNA: TGTGCCAGCAGTTTATCGGGACAGGGTAGAGCTCAGCCCCAGCATTTT
CDR3: CASSLSGQGRAQPQHF
D: TRBD1
V: TRBV28
size: few
J: TRBJ1-5

DNA: TGTGCCAGCGCTGCTAGAGATACGCAGTATTTT
CDR3: CASAARDTQYF
D: .
V: TRBV2
size: .
J: TRBJ2-3

DNA: TGTGCCAGCAGCCAAGATCCCGTTTCCCCGGGCTACACCTTC
CDR3: CASSQDPVSPGYTF
D: .
V: TRBV3-1/TRBV3-2
size: .
J: TRBJ1-2

DNA: TGTGCCAGCAGTCAAGGGAGGGGCCCGACCTACGAGCAGTACTTC
CDR3: CASSQGRGPTYEQYF
D: TRBD2
V: TRBV6-1
size: .
J: TRBJ2-7

DNA: TGCGCCAGCAGCTTGGATCTCCGCCAGGAGACCCAGTACTTC
CDR3: CASSLDLRQETQYF
D: .
V: TRBV5-1
size: .
J: TRBJ2-5

DNA: TGTGCCATCAGTGAGTCAATAGGGACAGGGAAAGCTTTCTTT
CDR3: CAISESIGTGKAFF
D: TRBD1
V: TRBV10-3
size: .
J: TRBJ1-1

DNA: TGTGCCAGCAGCCCCCAGGGACTAGCGGGGGGGCCGGGGACCCAGTACTTC
CDR3: CASSPQGLAGGPGTQYF
D: TRBD2
V: TRBV4-2
size: .
J: TRBJ2-5

DNA: TGTGCCAGCAGCTTAGACCTCGGAGCGGGGGATGGCACCGGGGAGCTGTTTTTT
CDR3: CASSLDLGAGDGTGELFF
D: TRBD2
V: TRBV11-2
size: .
J: TRBJ2-2

DNA: TGCGCCAGCAGCCCGGTAGGGGGCCCTCTAGCCAAAAACATTCAGTACTTC
CDR3: CASSPVGGPLAKNIQYF
D: TRBD1
V: TRBV5-1
size: .
J: TRBJ2-4

DNA: TGTGCCAGCAAGGCGGAGATGTGGACTGAAGCTTTCTTT
CDR3: CASKAEMWTEAFF
D: .
V: TRBV28
size: .
J: TRBJ1-1

DNA: TGTGCCTGGAGTATCGGACAGGGTAATTTGGCCCAGTATTTT
CDR3: CAWSIGQGNLAQYF
D: TRBD1
V: TRBV30
size: .
J: TRBJ2-3

DNA: TGTGCCAGCAGTTCCTCACACCCCAATCAGCCCCAGCATTTT
CDR3: CASSSSHPNQPQHF
D: .
V: TRBV6-2/TRBV6-3
size: once
J: TRBJ1-5

DNA: TGCGCCAGCAGCCAACCCGAGTTATTTCTAGCGGGGGTATACGAGCAGTACTTC
CDR3: CASSQPELFLAGVYEQYF
D: TRBD2
V: TRBV4-1
size: .
J: TRBJ2-7

DNA: TGTGCCAGCAGCCGGACTACAGGGTTGCACACCATATATTTT
CDR3: CASSRTTGLHTIYF
D: .
V: TRBV7-8
size: .
J: TRBJ1-3

DNA: TGTGCCAGCAGCGTCACAACGACAGGGGGTTACGAGCAGTACTTC
CDR3: CASSVTTTGGYEQYF
D: TRBD1
V: TRBV25-1
size: once
J: TRBJ2-7

DNA: TGTGCCAGCAGCGTAGAAAGCAGGCCGGATGGCTACACCTTC
CDR3: CASSVESRPDGYTF
D: .
V: TRBV9
size: once
J: TRBJ1-2

DNA: TGTGCCAGCAGCCCCCCCGGGCGGACAGGTTATGGCTACACCTTC
CDR3: CASSPPGRTGYGYTF
D: TRBD1
V: TRBV7-2
size: .
J: TRBJ1-2

DNA: TGTGCCAGCAGTGAGACAGGGGACTATGGCTACACCTTC
CDR3: CASSETGDYGYTF
D: TRBD1
V: TRBV6-1
size: .
J: TRBJ1-2